The 19 T cell receptor beta chains reported below all come from one sample, sequenced in a study of blood T cell repertoires in COVID-19. Clones were sequenced by immunoSEQ multiplex PCR, and TCRdb holds only the in-frame ones, with some missing. The sample holds some 700,000 clones, 85% to 90% seen once. Sequencing was done on a sample of peripheral blood. The receptors originated from a young woman with acute or convalescent COVID-19.

The chain employs TRBV6-1 and TRBJ2-3; the match to TRBD2 covers 10 bases. V was pared by 0 bases and J by 2 bases, with 5 bases of the junction left unmatched. Germline V gene sequence: CDR1 MNHNS, CDR2 SASEGT. This CDR3 spans 17 amino acids. The CDR3 DNA reads as TGTGCCAGCAGTGAAGCCCTAGCGGGGGCGTTCACAGATACGCAGTATTTT. Residues: CASSEALAGAFTDTQYF.

This chain connects TRBV5-1 to TRBJ2-2; D is perhaps TRBD2 (5 bases). The CDR3 extends over 12 amino acids. Germline V CDR1 and CDR2: SGHRS, YFSETQ. Trimming pared 0 bases from V and 8 bases from J, leaving 5 bases between. CDR3 DNA: TGCGCCAGCAGCTTGGAGCGGGGGGAGCTGTTTTTT. Its translation: CASSLERGELFF.

V usage is TRBV7-2 and J usage is TRBJ1-5; D is perhaps TRBD1 (5 bases). Germline V gene data show CDR1 as SGHTA and CDR2 as FQGNSA. V lost 1 base, J lost 7 bases, and 20 bases lay in between. The CDR3 is 17 residues long. The CDR3 sequence: CASSLELVGRVMQPQHF. The CDR3 nucleotides read TGTGCCAGCAGCTTAGAGTTGGTCGGCAGGGTAATGCAGCCCCAGCATTTT.

The chain recombines TRBV5-6 with TRBJ2-2; D remains ambiguous. The CDR3 is made up of 14 amino acids. V lost 0 bases to trimming and J lost 4 bases, with 7 bases between them. Germline V gene lookup returns CDR1 SGHDT and CDR2 YYEEEE. CDR3 DNA sequence: TGTGCCAGCAGCTTGGTCTGGGCCACCGGGGAGCTGTTTTTT. It codes for CASSLVWATGELFF.

The V and J genes are TRBV9 and TRBJ1-1; tentative D call: TRBD1 (6 bases). CDR1 and CDR2 (germline): SGDLS, YYNGEE. This CDR3 is 17 amino acids long. Trimming stripped 0 bases from V and 0 bases from J, with 15 bases between. In nucleotides, the CDR3 is TGTGCCAGCAGCGTAGCGGGGGGGGCGACATTGAACACTGAAGCTTTCTTT. This translates into CASSVAGGATLNTEAFF.

The rearrangement joins TRBV5-1 to TRBJ1-1; possible D gene TRBD1, 5 bases. The CDR3 consists of 14 residues. V dropped 4 bases and J dropped 5 bases, with 15 bases sitting between them. Germline CDR1 reads SGHRS; CDR2 reads YFSETQ. CDR3 loop: CASSLFGAGTEAFF. The DNA of the CDR3 is TGCGCCAGCAGCCTCTTTGGGGCCGGGACTGAAGCTTTCTTT.

The J gene is TRBJ1-2, the V gene TRBV2; D may be TRBD1 (5 bases). Trimming removed 2 bases at V and 7 bases at J, with 14 bases between. Per germline, CDR1 SNHLY and CDR2 FYNNEI. The CDR3 is 14 residues long. The CDR3 sequence: CASSETTVGRGYTF. CDR3 DNA: TGTGCCAGCAGTGAAACGACAGTCGGACGTGGCTACACCTTC.

The chain is built from TRBV13 and TRBJ2-2, with 8 bases fitting TRBD1. Germline V lookup: CDR1 PRHDT, CDR2 FYEKMQ (reference sequence). V was pared by 4 bases and J by 3 bases, with 7 bases of the junction left unmatched. This CDR3 is 16 amino acids long. The CDR3 bases are TGTGCCAGCAGCTACCGGGACAGGTCCTACACCGGGGAGCTGTTTTTT. It codes for CASSYRDRSYTGELFF.

As to this clone: This specimen includes other DNA sequences encoding the same CDR3. The chain carries TRBV19 and TRBJ1-3; D may be TRBD1 (6 bases). The CDR3 is made up of 15 amino acids. Trimming stripped 3 bases from V and 0 bases from J, with 9 bases between. Per germline, CDR1 LNHDA and CDR2 SQIVND (reference sequence). The chain's CDR3 is CASSIQGSSGNTIYF. The DNA of the CDR3 is TGTGCCAGTAGTATTCAGGGGTCCTCTGGAAACACCATATATTTT. The whole variable domain, filled in from reference TRBV19 and TRBJ1-3, reads DGGITQSPKYLFRKEGQNVTLSCEQNLNHDAMYWYRQDPGQGLRLIYYSQIVNDFQKGDIAEGYSVSREKKESFPLTVTSAQKNPTAFYLCASSIQGSSGNTIYFGEGSWLTVV.

The rearrangement joins TRBV11-2 to TRBJ2-5; the D gene is possibly TRBD1 (6 bases). The CDR3 consists of 15 residues. The germline CDR1 and CDR2 sequences are SGHAT and FQNNGV. Trimming took off 5 bases at V and 1 base at J, with 14 bases between the two ends. CDR3 loop: CASSPHRDIQETQYF. DNA for the CDR3: TGTGCCAGCAGCCCGCACCGGGACATCCAAGAGACCCAGTACTTC.

The chain employs TRBV30 and TRBJ1-2, with D tentatively TRBD1 (6 bases). This CDR3 region has 15 residues. CDR1 and CDR2 (germline): GTSNPN, SVGIG (reference sequence). Trimming pared 1 base from V and 0 bases from J, leaving 12 bases between. The chain's CDR3 is CAWSGQAIANYGYTF. DNA for the CDR3: TGTGCCTGGAGTGGACAGGCGATAGCTAACTATGGCTACACCTTC.

The rearrangement uses TRBV28 and TRBJ1-5; D is ambiguous. V was trimmed by 5 bases and J by 7 bases, leaving 15 bases between them. The CDR3 is made up of 14 amino acids. Germline CDR1 reads MDHEN; CDR2 reads SYDVKM. The CDR3: CASSLGSMGQPQHF. DNA for the CDR3: TGTGCCAGCAGTCTAGGGAGCATGGGGCAGCCCCAGCATTTT.

The gene calls are TRBV5-4 and TRBJ1-1; D is possibly TRBD1 (5 bases). The germline V gene encodes CDR1 SGHNT and CDR2 YYREEE (reference sequence). The CDR3 runs to 15 residues. The V end was cut by 3 bases, the J end by 3 bases, with 15 bases between. The CDR3 reads CASSWGGAMYTEAFF. CDR3 coding DNA: TGTGCCAGCAGCTGGGGGGGAGCCATGTACACTGAAGCTTTCTTT. Using reference TRBV5-4 and TRBJ1-1 for the parts outside the CDR3, the full variable domain is ETGVTQSPTHLIKTRGQQVTLRCSSQSGHNTVSWYQQALGQGPQFIFQYYREEENGRGNFPPRFSGLQFPNYSSELNVNALELDDSALYLCASSWGGAMYTEAFFGQGTRLTVV.

The chain recombines TRBV6-2 or TRBV6-3 with TRBJ2-7; possible D gene TRBD1, 6 bases. CDR3 length: 16 residues. Trimming pared 3 bases from V and 4 bases from J, leaving 19 bases between. Germline V lookup: CDR1 MNHEY, CDR2 SVGEGT. In DNA, the CDR3 is TGTGCCAGCAGTTATGGGCAGGGGCTATACCTTTACGAGCAGTACTTC. It specifies CASSYGQGLYLYEQYF.

The rearrangement uses TRBV4-3 and TRBJ2-1, with a tentative D call TRBD1 (7 bases). Germline CDR1 is LGHNA and CDR2 is YSLEER. V lost 5 bases and J lost 2, with 13 bases in between. This CDR3 has 15 residues. The CDR3 loop reads CASSSQGGTYNEQFF. In DNA, the CDR3 is TGCGCCAGCAGCTCCCAGGGGGGAACCTACAATGAGCAGTTCTTC.

The chain uses TRBV21-1 and TRBJ1-1; the D call in the table, TRBD1, was not verified against the DNA. TRBV21-1 is listed as a pseudogene. This CDR3 comprises 18 residues. The CDR3 DNA follows: TGTGCCAGCAGCAAAGCGCTTTGGGACAGTGAAGAAAACACTGAAGCTTTCTTT. Translated, it gives CASSKALWDSEENTEAFF.

The genes are TRBV5-6 and TRBJ1-5; D possibly corresponds to TRBD1 (5 bases). CDR1 is SGHDT, CDR2 YYEEEE, per germline. Trimming left V 4 bases short and J 2 bases short, with 13 bases between. The CDR3 totals 15 residues. CDR3 sequence reads: CASSRRGAGNQPQHF. The DNA of the CDR3 is TGTGCCAGCAGCCGGAGGGGAGCCGGCAATCAGCCCCAGCATTTT.

The chain links TRBV7-6 to TRBJ1-3; D possibly corresponds to TRBD1 (5 bases). V gave up 0 bases and J gave up 0 bases, with 12 bases separating them. Looked up from germline, CDR1 is SGHVS and CDR2 is FNYEAQ. The CDR3 loop spans 17 amino acids. The CDR3, as DNA: TGTGCCAGCAGCTTAGCGGGGACTTCTTTCTCTGGAAACACCATATATTTT. It yields the protein CASSLAGTSFSGNTIYF.

V and J are TRBV7-3 and TRBJ2-7; D is perhaps TRBD1 (6 bases). V dropped 2 bases and J dropped 2 bases, with 13 bases sitting between them. The CDR3 consists of 15 residues. The germline V gene has CDR1 SGHTA and CDR2 FQGTGA. CDR3 coding DNA: TGTGCCAGCAGCTTAGATGGGGGCCTAACCTACGAGCAGTACTTC. This codes for CASSLDGGLTYEQYF.